The following is a T cell receptor (beta chain) sequence with its context. This sample stems from a study of blood T cell repertoires in COVID-19. TCRdb keeps only in-frame clones here, not all; method: immunoSEQ multiplex PCR. The table lists some 300,000 clones, roughly 89% of them singletons. Germline V CDR1 and CDR2: LNHDA, SQIVND (reference sequence). The CDR3 covers 15 residues. Trimming cost V 2 bases and J 4 bases; bases outside gene matches: 6. This clonotype was obtained from a woman aged 45-59 years who had been exposed to COVID-19. The J gene is TRBJ2-7, the V gene TRBV19, with 9 nucleotides matching TRBD1. The sample was PBMCs or T cells enriched from blood (not recorded which). This chain's CDR3 is CASSILGTGNYEQYF. CDR3 coding DNA: TGTGCCAGTAGTATACTGGGGACAGGGAATTACGAGCAGTACTTC.